In its sample, the clone carrying this TCR beta chain was seen a few times. None of the patients had undergone any treatment ahead of thyroid surgery. This sample is drawn from a study of metastatic and nonmetastatic thyroid tumors. Overall study: Repertoire comparisons spanned blood and tumor or nodule tissue from malignant and benign thyroid patients.

Through MiXCR, TCRdb re-clonotyped the PCR reads. The sample records around 15,000 clones, 20% to 25% being singletons. Trimming took 4 bases from V and 2 from J, leaving 18 bases between them. This CDR3 is 17 amino acids long. Germline V gene data show CDR1 as SGDLS and CDR2 as YYNGEE. V usage is TRBV9 and J usage is TRBJ2-2; D is ambiguous. The sequence came from a female donor with papillary thyroid cancer or a benign thyroid nodule (not recorded which). Some clones in this sample may be carry-over from other donors' samples. Sequences were obtained from adjacent normal tissue. CDR3 region: CASSPRTFGLNTGELFF. The CDR3 nucleotides read TGTGCCAGCAGCCCCCGTACTTTCGGGTTAAACACCGGGGAGCTGTTTTTT.